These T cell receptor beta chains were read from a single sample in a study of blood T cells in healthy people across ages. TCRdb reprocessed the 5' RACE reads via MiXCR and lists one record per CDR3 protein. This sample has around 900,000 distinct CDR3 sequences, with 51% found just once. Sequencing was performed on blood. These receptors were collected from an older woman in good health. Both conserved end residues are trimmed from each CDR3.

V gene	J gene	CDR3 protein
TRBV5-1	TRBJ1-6	ASSLDICNSPLH
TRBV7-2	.	ASSLVGTGRLDIQY
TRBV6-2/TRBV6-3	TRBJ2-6	ASSGASGANVLT
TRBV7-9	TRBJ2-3	ASSLGTAKKGTQY
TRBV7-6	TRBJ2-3	ASSYGRDRTDTQY
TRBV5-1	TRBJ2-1	ASAGLSQVGEQF
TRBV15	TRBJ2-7	ATSRDRASGSYEQY
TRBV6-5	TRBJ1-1	ASIRNTEAF
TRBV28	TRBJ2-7	ASTLRGGYEQY
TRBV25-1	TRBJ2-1	ASSKVAGFYNEQF
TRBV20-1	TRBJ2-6	SATYSAGGPSGANVLT
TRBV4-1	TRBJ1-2	ASSRDQVPQNYGYT
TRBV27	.	ASSLQGPGGETQY
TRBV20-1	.	SAQTPTGTYEQY
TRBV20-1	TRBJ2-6	SGFGAGANVLT
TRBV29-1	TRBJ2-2	SGRANTGELF
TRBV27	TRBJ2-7	ASSPRLAETYEQY
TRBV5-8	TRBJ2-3	ASSLNGRRGDTQY
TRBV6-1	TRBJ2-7	ASSEAPPYEQY
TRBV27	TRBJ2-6	ASSLIVGGALASLHLGANVLT
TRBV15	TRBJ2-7	ATSRQGGAYEQY
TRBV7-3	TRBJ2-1	ASSLGTGVGDEQF
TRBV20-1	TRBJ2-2	SAREGLVGGPLGELF
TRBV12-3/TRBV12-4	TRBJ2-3	ASRRLAGSYTQY
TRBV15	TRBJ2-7	ATSRTGLSYEQY
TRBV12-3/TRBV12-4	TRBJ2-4	ASSRFSGSVLAKNIQY
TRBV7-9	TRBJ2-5	ASSLGRLGSGRAWEQY
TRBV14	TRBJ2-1	ASSHLDYYSNEQF
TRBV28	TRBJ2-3	ASSPGQGAASGYTDTQY
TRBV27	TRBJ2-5	ASSPLVGQETQY
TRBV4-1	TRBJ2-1	ASSQRTSGRARVNEQF
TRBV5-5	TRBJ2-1	ASSWGTSGSTEQF
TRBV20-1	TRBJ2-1	SARPSGTTYNEQF
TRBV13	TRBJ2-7	ASSLSARNYEQY
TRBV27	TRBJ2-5	ASSHVRGGGRETQY
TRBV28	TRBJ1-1	ASSFSGYTEAF
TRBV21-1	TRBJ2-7	ASSNGNGLNRSYEQY
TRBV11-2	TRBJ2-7	ASRQRWETAYEQY
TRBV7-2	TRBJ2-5	ASSAMGQETQY
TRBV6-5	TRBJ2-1	ASSLTSGSGEQF
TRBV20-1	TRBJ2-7	SAQTDYEQY
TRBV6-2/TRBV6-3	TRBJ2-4	ASSYAQNIQY
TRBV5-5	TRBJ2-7	ASSLGTYTYEQY
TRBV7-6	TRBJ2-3	ASSLVAGGTTDTQY
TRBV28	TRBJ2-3	ASSLYSSGSVY
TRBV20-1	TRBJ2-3	SARGGAVTDTQY
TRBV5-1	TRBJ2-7	ASSLAGFSYNEQY
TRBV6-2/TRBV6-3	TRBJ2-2	ASRGTGSTGELF
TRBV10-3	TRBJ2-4	AIGFRTGTGVVQY
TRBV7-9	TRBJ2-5	ASSLGRGGLAEETQY
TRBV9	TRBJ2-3	ASTEQVGKPDTQY
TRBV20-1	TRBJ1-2	SAKDYGSGYGYT
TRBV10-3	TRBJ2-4	AISAGLAGEVKNIQY
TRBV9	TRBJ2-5	AGSVRVRETQY
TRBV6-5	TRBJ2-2	ASSYSGRAGELF
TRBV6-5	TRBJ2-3	ASSYTPTADTQY
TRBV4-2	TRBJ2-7	ASSPMAGGAYEQY